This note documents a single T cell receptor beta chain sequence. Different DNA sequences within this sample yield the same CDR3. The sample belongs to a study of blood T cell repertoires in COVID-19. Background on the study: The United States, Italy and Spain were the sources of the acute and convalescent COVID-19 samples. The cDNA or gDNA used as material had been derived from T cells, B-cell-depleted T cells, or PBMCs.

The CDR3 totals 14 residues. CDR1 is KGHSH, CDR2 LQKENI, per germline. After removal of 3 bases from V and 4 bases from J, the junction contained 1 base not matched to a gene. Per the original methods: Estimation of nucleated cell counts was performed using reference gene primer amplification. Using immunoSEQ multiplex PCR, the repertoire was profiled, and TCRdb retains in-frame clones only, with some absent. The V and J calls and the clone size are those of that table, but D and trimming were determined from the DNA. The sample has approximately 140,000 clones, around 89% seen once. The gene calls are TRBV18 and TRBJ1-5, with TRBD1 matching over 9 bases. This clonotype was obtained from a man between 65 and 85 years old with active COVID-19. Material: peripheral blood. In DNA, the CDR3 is TGTGCCAGCTCACCTGGACAGGGGAATCAGCCCCAGCATTTT. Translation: CASSPGQGNQPQHF. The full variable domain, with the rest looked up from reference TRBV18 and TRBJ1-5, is NAGVMQNPRHLVRRRGQEARLRCSPMKGHSHVYWYRQLPEEGLKFMVYLQKENIIDESGMPKERFSAEFPKEGPSILRIQQVVRGDSAAYFCASSPGQGNQPQHFGDGTRLSIL.